This TCR beta chain is drawn from a study of graft-versus-host responses after intestinal transplantation. Study-level background: Recipients were all induced with anti-thymocyte globulin, then given tacrolimus and steroids for 3 to 4 years.

About this clone: Its target is not known.

Overall study results and limits: GvH clones turned up in recipient marrow; some had shown up first in ileum or blood. Some patients had graft-donor T cell macrochimerism, and their allografts showed high graft-versus-host to host-versus-graft clonal ratios.

The germline V and J ends were trimmed by 1 base and 3 bases, with 24 bases remaining between them. The CDR3 spans 19 residues. CDR1 and CDR2 from the germline V gene are SGHVS and FQNEAQ. Generated by immunoSEQ multiplex PCR, the TCRdb table keeps only in-frame clones and is missing some. Among 75,000 to 100,000 clones, about 83% were seen once, and the ten largest hold about 1.5%. Sequences were derived from PBMCs, sampled 255 days after intestinal transplant. V and J are TRBV7-8 and TRBJ2-5; no clear D. This sequence was found in a human patient who received an intestinal transplant, so some T cells may come from the graft donor. The CDR3 DNA sequence: TGTGCCAGCAGCTTAGTAGGTCTGGGCACCTGGGCCGCGGAAGAGACCCAGTACTTC. Protein product: CASSLVGLGTWAAEETQYF.